This T cell receptor (beta chain) was documented in a study of OX40 agonist ivuxolimab in advanced cancers. Regarding the study as a whole: Compared with others, partial responders at 0.1-3.0 mg/kg displayed clonal expansion among the lowest.

Points on this clone: Its target is not known.

Any history of autoimmune disease or systemic immunosuppression disqualified patients. The CDR3 runs 16 residues. J was trimmed by 9 bases and V by 1 base; bases with no gene match: 5. From germline, CDR1 is SGHTA and CDR2 FQGNSA. Assay: immunoSEQ multiplex PCR; the TCRdb copy retains only in-frame clones and omits some. The table records around 92,000 clones, approximately 93% of them present only once. Sequenced here: CD4+ or CD8+ T cells sorted from blood, sampled in a trial of the OX40 agonist ivuxolimab. The chain carries TRBV7-2 and TRBJ2-1, with 14 bases identical to TRBD2. The clonotype was recovered from an adult with an advanced solid tumor such as melanoma, head and neck, liver or kidney cancer. The DNA of the CDR3 is TGTGCCAGCAGCTTAGGGGGGACTAGCGGGAGAATTGAGCAGTTCTTC. Translated, it gives CASSLGGTSGRIEQFF.